Listed below are T cell receptor beta chains from one sample, sequenced in a study of CD8 T cells in Susac syndrome. TCRdb fed the immunoSEQ multiplex PCR reads into MiXCR, producing one record per CDR3 protein. In the table there are about 300,000 distinct CDR3 sequences, 92% of which are singletons. The material sequenced was CD4+ T cells from PBMCs. The receptors here all came from a human donor with multiple sclerosis. Both conserved end residues are part of each CDR3. A D gene is named only where the DNA matches it firmly. Expanded clones are given a class, and other clones once, few, many or no size at all.

size	V	D	J	CDR3	DNA
.	TRBV9	.	TRBJ2-1	CASSAGGYNEQFF	TGTGCCAGCAGCGCCGGCGGATACAATGAGCAGTTCTTC
.	TRBV6-5	.	TRBJ2-7	CASSLTTALAYEQYF	TGTGCCAGCAGTCTAACCACCGCACTAGCCTACGAGCAGTACTTC
.	TRBV6-6	TRBD1	TRBJ1-5	CASSYSTGGNQPQHF	TGTGCCAGCAGTTACTCGACAGGGGGCAATCAGCCCCAGCATTTT
.	TRBV19	.	TRBJ2-7	CASTPRLGAGKHEQYF	TGTGCCAGTACCCCCCGGTTGGGGGCGGGAAAGCACGAGCAGTACTTC
.	TRBV20-1	.	TRBJ1-1	CSARDGGLNTEAFF	TGCAGTGCTAGAGACGGGGGCTTGAACACTGAAGCTTTCTTT
.	TRBV7-9	.	TRBJ2-3	CASCIADPSTDTQYF	TGTGCCAGCTGTATAGCGGACCCTAGCACAGATACGCAGTATTTT
few	TRBV6-1	.	TRBJ2-3	CASRLGTSTDTQYF	TGTGCCAGCAGACTGGGGACTAGCACAGATACGCAGTATTTT
.	TRBV5-1	.	TRBJ1-4	CASSLSGGRGGEKLFF	TGCGCCAGCAGCTTGTCAGGCGGCAGGGGTGGTGAAAAACTGTTTTTT
.	TRBV30	TRBD2	TRBJ2-1	CAWTLGRTSGSFDEQFF	TGTGCCTGGACCCTGGGCCGAACTAGCGGGAGTTTCGATGAGCAGTTCTTC
.	TRBV3-1	TRBD2	TRBJ2-1	CASSQGYGGGKTYNEQFF	TGTGCCAGCAGCCAAGGGTACGGGGGAGGGAAGACCTACAATGAGCAGTTCTTC
.	TRBV4-3	.	TRBJ1-2	CASRHSGSLRSGYTF	TGCGCCAGCAGGCACTCAGGGTCCTTGAGGAGCGGCTACACCTTC
.	TRBV12-3/TRBV12-4	.	TRBJ1-1	CASSLNGQLNTEAFF	TGTGCCAGCAGTCTAAATGGACAGCTAAACACTGAAGCTTTCTTT
.	TRBV15	TRBD2	TRBJ2-7	CATSRVTSGSFYEQYF	TGTGCCACCAGCAGGGTGACTAGCGGGAGTTTCTACGAGCAGTACTTC
.	TRBV3-1	TRBD1	TRBJ2-5	CASSSTGETQYF	TGTGCCAGCAGCTCGACAGGGGAGACCCAGTACTTC
.	TRBV2	TRBD2	TRBJ2-1	CASSPLTSGRRNEQFF	TGTGCCAGCAGCCCCCTTACTAGCGGAAGACGCAATGAGCAGTTCTTC